A selection of T cell receptor beta chains follows, all from one sample in a study of cytomegalovirus exposure and HLA in healthy donors. Libraries were prepared by immunoSEQ multiplex PCR; TCRdb keeps only in-frame clonotypes and omits some of them. The table shows about 160,000 clones, with almost 80% occurring only once. The sequenced sample consisted of PBMCs. These receptor sequences come from a man younger than 30 in good health and CMV-seropositive. CDR3s include the opening cysteine and the closing phenylalanine or tryptophan. The order of the fields is J gene, D gene, V gene, clone size, CDR3 protein, CDR3 DNA. A D gene is named only where the DNA matches it firmly. Size tells how often a clone was seen (once, few, many) or the class of an expanded clone, and some rows leave it out.

j_call: TRBJ2-7
d_call: -
v_call: TRBV6-5
clone_size: -
cdr3_aa: CASSRGRGAYEQYF
cdr3_nt: TGTGCCAGCAGTAGGGGGCGGGGGGCGTACGAGCAGTACTTC

j_call: TRBJ2-5
d_call: TRBD2
v_call: TRBV15
clone_size: -
cdr3_aa: CATRRDGGVETQYF
cdr3_nt: TGTGCCACCAGGCGGGACGGGGGGGTCGAGACCCAGTACTTC

j_call: TRBJ2-2
d_call: -
v_call: TRBV4-1
clone_size: -
cdr3_aa: CASSPYSGRNTGELFF
cdr3_nt: TGCGCCAGCAGCCCTTATAGTGGGAGAAACACCGGGGAGCTGTTTTTT

j_call: TRBJ1-5
d_call: TRBD1
v_call: TRBV10-1
clone_size: few
cdr3_aa: CASSEYNPYPGGRVNQPQHF
cdr3_nt: TGCGCCAGCAGTGAGTACAACCCGTACCCAGGGGGTAGGGTAAATCAGCCCCAGCATTTT

j_call: TRBJ2-7
d_call: TRBD1
v_call: TRBV18
clone_size: -
cdr3_aa: CASSQGQGGEQYF
cdr3_nt: TGTGCCAGCTCACAAGGACAGGGTGGCGAGCAGTACTTC

j_call: TRBJ1-2
d_call: -
v_call: TRBV6-4
clone_size: -
cdr3_aa: CASSDGPPGYGYTF
cdr3_nt: TGTGCCAGCAGTGACGGCCCCCCGGGCTATGGCTACACCTTC

j_call: TRBJ1-3
d_call: TRBD1
v_call: TRBV9
clone_size: once
cdr3_aa: CASSPRTGGPTSGNTIYF
cdr3_nt: TGTGCCAGCAGCCCCAGGACAGGGGGCCCTACCTCTGGAAACACCATATATTTT

j_call: TRBJ2-7
d_call: -
v_call: TRBV7-2
clone_size: few
cdr3_aa: CASSLFSNPSYEQYF
cdr3_nt: TGTGCCAGCAGCTTATTCTCTAACCCCTCCTACGAGCAGTACTTC

j_call: TRBJ2-5
d_call: -
v_call: TRBV20-1
clone_size: -
cdr3_aa: CSASNGGAQYF
cdr3_nt: TGCAGTGCTAGTAATGGGGGCGCCCAGTACTTC

j_call: TRBJ1-5
d_call: TRBD1
v_call: TRBV19
clone_size: -
cdr3_aa: CASSMGGQNSNQPQHF
cdr3_nt: TGTGCCAGTAGTATGGGGGGACAGAATAGCAATCAGCCCCAGCATTTT

j_call: TRBJ1-2
d_call: TRBD1
v_call: TRBV19
clone_size: -
cdr3_aa: CASSTDRYGYTF
cdr3_nt: TGTGCCAGTAGTACGGACAGGTATGGCTACACCTTC

j_call: TRBJ2-7
d_call: TRBD1
v_call: TRBV2
clone_size: few
cdr3_aa: CASRAQGPSYEQYF
cdr3_nt: TGTGCCAGCAGGGCACAGGGGCCCTCCTACGAGCAGTACTTC

j_call: TRBJ2-7
d_call: TRBD2
v_call: TRBV6-5
clone_size: once
cdr3_aa: CASSYGLAAYEQYF
cdr3_nt: TGTGCCAGCAGTTACGGGCTAGCGGCCTACGAGCAGTACTTC

j_call: TRBJ2-3
d_call: -
v_call: TRBV4-1
clone_size: -
cdr3_aa: CASSRKLGREGRDRTDTQYF
cdr3_nt: TGCGCCAGCAGCCGGAAACTCGGGCGGGAGGGCCGGGACAGGACAGATACGCAGTATTTT

j_call: TRBJ1-2
d_call: -
v_call: TRBV25-1
clone_size: -
cdr3_aa: CASSDLGGPVSGYTF
cdr3_nt: TGTGCCAGCAGTGATCTTGGGGGCCCCGTCTCTGGCTACACCTTC

j_call: TRBJ2-5
d_call: TRBD2
v_call: TRBV14
clone_size: once
cdr3_aa: CASSQVGEGTQYF
cdr3_nt: TGTGCCAGCAGCCAAGTTGGGGAGGGGACCCAGTACTTC

j_call: TRBJ1-4
d_call: TRBD1
v_call: TRBV7-6
clone_size: -
cdr3_aa: CASSRPGQENEKLFF
cdr3_nt: TGTGCCAGCAGCCGTCCGGGACAGGAGAATGAAAAACTGTTTTTT

j_call: TRBJ1-5
d_call: TRBD1
v_call: TRBV28
clone_size: once
cdr3_aa: CASRMNRGADQPQHF
cdr3_nt: TGTGCCAGCAGGATGAACAGGGGCGCGGATCAGCCCCAGCATTTT

j_call: TRBJ2-3
d_call: -
v_call: TRBV2
clone_size: -
cdr3_aa: CASSEWASGGSLVSTDTQYF
cdr3_nt: TGTGCCAGCAGTGAATGGGCTAGTGGGGGGTCGCTGGTATCCACAGATACGCAGTATTTT

j_call: TRBJ2-5
d_call: -
v_call: TRBV25-1
clone_size: -
cdr3_aa: CASSFSETQYF
cdr3_nt: TGTGCCAGCAGTTTTTCGGAGACCCAGTACTTC

j_call: TRBJ1-2
d_call: -
v_call: TRBV11-2
clone_size: once
cdr3_aa: CASSLTLSANYGYTF
cdr3_nt: TGTGCCAGCAGCTTAACTCTTTCCGCTAACTATGGCTACACCTTC

j_call: TRBJ2-1
d_call: -
v_call: TRBV27
clone_size: -
cdr3_aa: CASQKSGQIFKQFF
cdr3_nt: TGTGCCAGCCAGAAATCCGGACAGATATTTAAGCAGTTCTTC

j_call: TRBJ1-2
d_call: TRBD1
v_call: TRBV6-5
clone_size: -
cdr3_aa: CASRRDRGGGYTF
cdr3_nt: TGTGCCAGCAGGAGGGACAGGGGAGGCGGCTACACCTTC

j_call: TRBJ2-7
d_call: -
v_call: TRBV10-3
clone_size: -
cdr3_aa: CAISESSQGHEQYF
cdr3_nt: TGTGCCATCAGTGAGTCGTCGCAGGGGCATGAGCAGTACTTC

j_call: TRBJ2-1
d_call: -
v_call: TRBV30
clone_size: few
cdr3_aa: CAWSPGLETYNEQFF
cdr3_nt: TGTGCCTGGAGCCCTGGACTCGAAACTTACAATGAGCAGTTCTTC

j_call: TRBJ1-1
d_call: -
v_call: TRBV28
clone_size: -
cdr3_aa: CASSLQGLTEAFF
cdr3_nt: TGTGCCAGCAGTTTGCAGGGGCTGACTGAAGCTTTCTTT

j_call: TRBJ2-7
d_call: -
v_call: TRBV19
clone_size: -
cdr3_aa: CASSITGNYEQYF
cdr3_nt: TGTGCCAGTAGTATTACCGGGAACTACGAGCAGTACTTC

j_call: TRBJ2-1
d_call: TRBD1
v_call: TRBV2
clone_size: -
cdr3_aa: CASLTGGYNEQFF
cdr3_nt: TGTGCCAGCTTGACAGGGGGTTACAATGAGCAGTTCTTC

j_call: TRBJ1-6
d_call: TRBD1
v_call: TRBV7-9
clone_size: -
cdr3_aa: CASSLGQGANNSPLHF
cdr3_nt: TGTGCCAGCAGCCTGGGACAGGGGGCTAATAATTCACCCCTCCACTTT